This is a list of T cell receptor beta chains from one sample in a study of cytomegalovirus exposure and HLA in healthy donors. The protocol was immunoSEQ multiplex PCR, while the TCRdb copy is restricted to in-frame clones and leaves out a portion. The repertoire holds 110,000 or so clones, with around 66% as singletons. The sample taken for sequencing was PBMCs. The source of these receptors is a man younger than 35 in good health and CMV-seropositive. The CDR3 runs from the conserved cysteine through the conserved F or W. A D gene is named only where the DNA matches it firmly. A row's size may be missing; if present it is once, few, many or a size class.

v_gene: TRBV5-1
j_gene: TRBJ2-7
abundance: NA
d_gene: TRBD1
CDR3nt: TGCGCCAGCAGCCTGCAGGACAGGGACGAGCAGTACTTC
CDR3aa: CASSLQDRDEQYF

v_gene: TRBV10-2
j_gene: TRBJ1-3
abundance: NA
d_gene: TRBD1
CDR3nt: TGCGCCAGCAGAGTCGCAGGGGGCTCTGGAAACACCATATATTTT
CDR3aa: CASRVAGGSGNTIYF

v_gene: TRBV7-9
j_gene: TRBJ1-1
abundance: NA
d_gene: TRBD1
CDR3nt: TGTGCCAGCAGCCTGAGACAGGGCACTGAAGCTTTCTTT
CDR3aa: CASSLRQGTEAFF

v_gene: TRBV18
j_gene: TRBJ1-1
abundance: NA
d_gene: NA
CDR3nt: TGTGCCAGCTCACCAACCAGGGGTCCCACTGAAGCTTTCTTT
CDR3aa: CASSPTRGPTEAFF

v_gene: TRBV7-3
j_gene: TRBJ2-1
abundance: NA
d_gene: NA
CDR3nt: TGTGCCAGCAGCTTAACATGGAGCAATGAGCAGTTCTTC
CDR3aa: CASSLTWSNEQFF

v_gene: TRBV19
j_gene: TRBJ2-5
abundance: NA
d_gene: NA
CDR3nt: TGTGCCAGTAGTACCCTCCAGGGCAGCGAAGAGACCCAGTACTTC
CDR3aa: CASSTLQGSEETQYF

v_gene: TRBV2
j_gene: TRBJ2-3
abundance: NA
d_gene: TRBD2
CDR3nt: TGTGCCAGCAGTGCACAACCGGCGGGGGGGGGTGGAGATACGCAGTATTTT
CDR3aa: CASSAQPAGGGGDTQYF

v_gene: TRBV11-3
j_gene: TRBJ2-2
abundance: NA
d_gene: NA
CDR3nt: TGTGCCAGCAGCTTACGACTAGGGAACACCGGGGAGCTGTTTTTT
CDR3aa: CASSLRLGNTGELFF

v_gene: TRBV6-1
j_gene: TRBJ2-5
abundance: NA
d_gene: TRBD2
CDR3nt: TGTGCCAGCAGTGAGAGGGGACTAGCGGGGGGGCCCCGAGAGACCCAGTACTTC
CDR3aa: CASSERGLAGGPRETQYF

v_gene: TRBV6-4
j_gene: TRBJ2-1
abundance: once
d_gene: TRBD1
CDR3nt: TGTGCCAGCAGTAAGGACAGGGATACCTACAATGAGCAGTTCTTC
CDR3aa: CASSKDRDTYNEQFF

v_gene: TRBV9
j_gene: TRBJ2-5
abundance: NA
d_gene: NA
CDR3nt: TGTGCCAGCAGCCCCAGGTCGACAGGCCCCCAAGAGACCCAGTACTTC
CDR3aa: CASSPRSTGPQETQYF

v_gene: TRBV4-1
j_gene: TRBJ1-2
abundance: few
d_gene: NA
CDR3nt: TGCGCCAGCAGCCAAGAAATCAGGACACCCCTGGACTATGGCTACACCTTC
CDR3aa: CASSQEIRTPLDYGYTF

v_gene: TRBV7-9
j_gene: TRBJ1-2
abundance: NA
d_gene: NA
CDR3nt: TGTGCCGAGGAGCGGCCCTATGGCTACACCTTC
CDR3aa: CAEERPYGYTF

v_gene: TRBV5-1
j_gene: TRBJ1-2
abundance: NA
d_gene: NA
CDR3nt: TGCGCCAGCAGCCGAGAGGGCGGGACGTCAAACTATGGCTACACCTTC
CDR3aa: CASSREGGTSNYGYTF

v_gene: TRBV6-5
j_gene: TRBJ2-3
abundance: NA
d_gene: TRBD1
CDR3nt: TGTGCCAGCAGTCCCGGGACAGGGTTTACAGATACGCAGTATTTT
CDR3aa: CASSPGTGFTDTQYF

v_gene: TRBV5-1
j_gene: TRBJ1-6
abundance: few
d_gene: TRBD1
CDR3nt: TGCGCCAGCAGCGGCGGACAGGGCTATAATTCACCCCTCCACTTT
CDR3aa: CASSGGQGYNSPLHF

v_gene: TRBV2
j_gene: TRBJ2-1
abundance: NA
d_gene: NA
CDR3nt: TGTGCCAGCCTTCGGGACAATGAGCAGTTCTTC
CDR3aa: CASLRDNEQFF

v_gene: TRBV27
j_gene: TRBJ2-1
abundance: NA
d_gene: TRBD2
CDR3nt: TGTGCCAGCAGTTCCCGGGCCCCGGGACTAGCGCCGGGGAGTGGTGAGCAGTTCTTC
CDR3aa: CASSSRAPGLAPGSGEQFF

v_gene: TRBV9
j_gene: TRBJ1-3
abundance: NA
d_gene: TRBD1
CDR3nt: TGTGCCAGCAGCCGACAGGGGGCTGGAAACACCATATATTTT
CDR3aa: CASSRQGAGNTIYF

v_gene: TRBV5-6
j_gene: TRBJ1-1
abundance: NA
d_gene: NA
CDR3nt: TGTGCCAGCAGCCACGGGAGCCTCCCCTTTAACACTGAAGCTTTCTTT
CDR3aa: CASSHGSLPFNTEAFF

v_gene: TRBV6-5
j_gene: TRBJ1-3
abundance: many
d_gene: NA
CDR3nt: TGTGCCAGTAAGAGCTCTGGAAACACCATATATTTT
CDR3aa: CASKSSGNTIYF

v_gene: TRBV30
j_gene: TRBJ1-6
abundance: NA
d_gene: NA
CDR3nt: TGTGCCTGGAGTGTTGGCAGGTCAAGCTCCTATAATTCACCCCTCCACTTT
CDR3aa: CAWSVGRSSSYNSPLHF